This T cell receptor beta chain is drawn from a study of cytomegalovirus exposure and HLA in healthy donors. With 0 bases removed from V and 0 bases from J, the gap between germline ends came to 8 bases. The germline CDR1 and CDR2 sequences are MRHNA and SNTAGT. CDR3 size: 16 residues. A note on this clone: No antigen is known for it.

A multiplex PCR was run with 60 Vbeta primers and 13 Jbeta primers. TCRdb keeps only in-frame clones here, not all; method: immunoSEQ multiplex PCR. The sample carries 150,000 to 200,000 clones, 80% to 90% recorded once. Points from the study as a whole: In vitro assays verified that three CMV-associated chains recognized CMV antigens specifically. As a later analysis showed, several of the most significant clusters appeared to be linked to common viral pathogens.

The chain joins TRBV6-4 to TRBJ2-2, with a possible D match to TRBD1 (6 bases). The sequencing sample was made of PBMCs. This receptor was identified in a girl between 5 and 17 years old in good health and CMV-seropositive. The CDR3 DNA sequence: TGTGCCAGCAGTGACTCGACAGGCTCGAACACCGGGGAGCTGTTTTTT. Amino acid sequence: CASSDSTGSNTGELFF.